This T cell receptor beta chain came from a study of patients and donors after allogeneic stem cell transplantation. This clonotype occurred a few times. Using its own MiXCR run on the RT-PCR reads, TCRdb lists one record per CDR3 protein. The data hold under 200,000 distinct CDR3 sequences, with roughly 31% observed a single time. Trimming cost V 7 bases and J 0 bases, with 10 bases left between them. CDR1 SQVTM and CDR2 ANQGSEA come from the germline V gene. The CDR3 length is 13 residues. The chain is built from TRBV29-1 and TRBJ2-1; tentative D call: TRBD1 (5 bases). The receptor's source is a human donor who was either an allogeneic HSCT recipient or a stem cell or donor lymphocyte infusion donor (not recorded which). It is not recorded whose cells these are; they may come from a transplant donor. The specimen was blood, either unsorted or a sorted T cell fraction (not recorded which). Here the CDR3 DNA reads TGCAGCGCTGCGACAGTCTCCTACAATGAGCAGTTCTTC. It encodes CSAATVSYNEQFF.